These T cell receptor beta chains were read from a single sample in a study of blood T cell repertoires in COVID-19. The repertoire was sequenced with immunoSEQ multiplex PCR; TCRdb's copy has only in-frame clones and lacks some. The sample records over 350,000 clones, roughly 85% being singletons. Sequencing used peripheral blood. These receptor sequences come from a woman aged 30 to 39 with active or convalescent COVID-19. Both conserved end residues are part of each CDR3. A D gene is named only where the DNA matches it firmly. Rows give clone size only sometimes, using once, few, many, or a class for an expanded clone.

clone size	D gene	J gene	V gene	CDR3 DNA	CDR3 protein
once	TRBD1	TRBJ2-7	TRBV7-8	TGTGCCAGCAGCCCTAAACAGGGGAATGACGCCTACGAGCAGTACTTC	CASSPKQGNDAYEQYF
.	TRBD1	TRBJ2-2	TRBV5-1	TGCGCCAGCAGCCTAACTCCAGGGGGAAACACCGGGGAGCTGTTTTTT	CASSLTPGGNTGELFF
.	.	TRBJ2-7	TRBV7-2	TGTGCCAGCAGCTTAGCAGGAGCCTTCTACGAGCAGTACTTC	CASSLAGAFYEQYF
.	.	TRBJ2-7	TRBV4-2	TGTGCCAGCAGCCCGAGACTAGGGACCTACGAGCAGTACTTC	CASSPRLGTYEQYF
.	.	TRBJ2-5	TRBV21-1	TGTGCCAGAAGCAAAGGGGGGTCAGCCCGGCGGGGAACCAAAGAGACCCAGTACTTC	CARSKGGSARRGTKETQYF
once	TRBD1	TRBJ2-3	TRBV2	TGTGCCAGCGGCCGGGACAGGGGTGGTTCCGTTATAGATACGCAGTATTTT	CASGRDRGGSVIDTQYF
.	TRBD1	TRBJ2-7	TRBV5-1	TGCGCCAGCACTTGGACGGGACAGGGACCCTACGAGCAGTACTTC	CASTWTGQGPYEQYF
.	.	TRBJ1-1	TRBV6-5	TGTGCCAGCAGTACGGGGGGGCTTAGCACTGAAGCTTTCTTT	CASSTGGLSTEAFF
few	TRBD1	TRBJ2-7	TRBV27	TGTGCCAGCGCTCGGCAGGGGGCTATCGAGCAGTACTTC	CASARQGAIEQYF
once	.	TRBJ1-2	TRBV19	TGTGCCACCAGAAGTGTAGGCAGAGGGTTGGACTACACCTTC	CATRSVGRGLDYTF
once	.	TRBJ1-1	TRBV29-1	TGCAGCGTCGAGGGACACCTGAACACTGAAGCTTTCTTT	CSVEGHLNTEAFF
few	TRBD1	TRBJ1-2	TRBV19	TGTGCCAGTAGCCCACCGGGACAGGGCTTCTATGGCTACACCTTC	CASSPPGQGFYGYTF
.	.	TRBJ2-7	TRBV5-6	TGTGCCAGCAGCTTGGGGCAGGACACCTACGAGCAGTACTTC	CASSLGQDTYEQYF
.	.	TRBJ2-7	TRBV12-3/TRBV12-4	TGTGCCAGCAGTTTTAGTCCCTACGAGCAGTACTTC	CASSFSPYEQYF
.	.	TRBJ2-3	TRBV5-4	TGTGCCAGCAGCTCGGGGGGACAATACACAAGCACAGATACGCAGTATTTT	CASSSGGQYTSTDTQYF
.	.	TRBJ2-1	TRBV9	TGTGCCAGCAGCGCGCAGGGGTCCTCCTACAATGAGCAGTTCTTC	CASSAQGSSYNEQFF
.	.	TRBJ1-1	TRBV19	TGTGCCAGTAGTACCGCCGGACTCACGAACACTGAAGCTTTCTTT	CASSTAGLTNTEAFF
few	TRBD1	TRBJ2-7	TRBV25-1	TGTGCCAGCAGTGATACAGGGGGCTCCTACGAGCAGTACTTC	CASSDTGGSYEQYF
.	.	TRBJ1-1	TRBV5-1	TGCGCCAGCAGCCAAAACGGACAACTTGAAGCTTTCTTT	CASSQNGQLEAFF
.	.	TRBJ2-2	TRBV4-2	TGTGCCAGCAGCCAAGTCGGGGCCGGGGAGCTGTTTTTT	CASSQVGAGELFF
.	.	TRBJ1-2	TRBV13	TGTGCCAGCAGACCCGGACAGACCTCTAACTATGGCTACACCTTC	CASRPGQTSNYGYTF
few	.	TRBJ1-1	TRBV12-3/TRBV12-4	TGTGCCAGCAGTTTTCAGGATTCCTATGAAGCTTTCTTT	CASSFQDSYEAFF
.	TRBD1	TRBJ2-5	TRBV7-7	TGTGCCAGCAGCTTCGGGACAGGGGGCGAGACCCAGTACTTC	CASSFGTGGETQYF
.	TRBD2	TRBJ2-7	TRBV6-5	TGTGCCAGCAGTCTTCCGGGAGGGCCTAAAAACGAGCAGTACTTC	CASSLPGGPKNEQYF
.	TRBD2	TRBJ2-7	TRBV11-2	TGTGCCAGCAGCCCCGGGACTAGCGCCTACGAGCAGTACTTC	CASSPGTSAYEQYF
few	TRBD2	TRBJ2-1	TRBV24-1	TGTGCCACCAGTGAGGGGGTAACGGCGGGACTAAAGAATGAGCAGTTCTTC	CATSEGVTAGLKNEQFF
.	.	TRBJ2-7	TRBV19	TGTGCCAGTAGTATCAGCGGATACGAGCAGTACTTC	CASSISGYEQYF
.	TRBD1	TRBJ2-7	TRBV7-9	TGTGCCAGCAGCTTCCCCCCACAGGGGAGCTCCTACGAGCAGTACTTC	CASSFPPQGSSYEQYF
.	TRBD2	TRBJ2-1	TRBV30	TGTGCCTGGAGTGTACGCTCTAGCGGGAGTCTGTACAATGAGCAGTTCTTC	CAWSVRSSGSLYNEQFF
.	TRBD1	TRBJ1-2	TRBV14	TGTGCCAGCAGCCCCGGGACAGGGGCTAACTATGGCTACACCTTC	CASSPGTGANYGYTF